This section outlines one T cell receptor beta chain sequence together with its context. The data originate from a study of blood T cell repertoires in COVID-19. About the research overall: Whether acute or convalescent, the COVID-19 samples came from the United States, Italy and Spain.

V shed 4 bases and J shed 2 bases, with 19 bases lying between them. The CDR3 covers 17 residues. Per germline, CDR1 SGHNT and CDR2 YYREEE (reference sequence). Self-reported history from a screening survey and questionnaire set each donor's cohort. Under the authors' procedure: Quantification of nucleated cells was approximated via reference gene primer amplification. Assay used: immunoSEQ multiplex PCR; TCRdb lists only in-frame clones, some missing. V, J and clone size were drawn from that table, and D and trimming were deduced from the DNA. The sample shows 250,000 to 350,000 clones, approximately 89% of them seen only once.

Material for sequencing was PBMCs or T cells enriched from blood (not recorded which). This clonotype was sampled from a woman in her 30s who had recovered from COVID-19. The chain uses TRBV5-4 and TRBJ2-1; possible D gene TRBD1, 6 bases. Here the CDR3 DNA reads TGTGCCAGCAGCCCACCGGCAAAACAGGGACCCTACAATGAGCAGTTCTTC. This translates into CASSPPAKQGPYNEQFF.